Presented here are 23 T cell receptor beta chains from one specimen sequenced in a study of cytomegalovirus exposure and HLA in healthy donors. Repertoires were generated with immunoSEQ multiplex PCR, while TCRdb's copy carries only in-frame clones and drops some. The table shows some 150,000 clones, with less than 95% occurring only once. The sample was PBMCs. The receptors come from a man aged 18 to 35 in good health and CMV-seropositive.

The gene calls are TRBV5-1 and TRBJ2-7, with 11 bases lining up with TRBD2. This CDR3 spans 13 amino acids. Trimming at V came to 5 bases and at J to 3 bases, leaving 1 base not matched to a gene. Germline assignment: CDR1 SGHRS and CDR2 YFSETQ. The CDR3 DNA sequence: TGCGCCAGCAGACTAGCGGGAGACTACGAGCAGTACTTC. Amino acid sequence: CASRLAGDYEQYF.

The V call is TRBV4-1, the J call TRBJ1-2; D remains ambiguous. V dropped 1 base and J dropped 0 bases, with 9 bases sitting between them. The CDR3 sequence is 15 residues long. CDR1 is MGHRA, CDR2 YSYEKL, per germline. CDR3 sequence reads: CASSQGMSSNYGYTF. CDR3 bases: TGCGCCAGCAGCCAAGGAATGAGTTCTAACTATGGCTACACCTTC.

This clone has only one observation. The gene calls are TRBV28 and TRBJ1-1, with D maybe TRBD1 (5 bases). The V and J ends lost 4 bases and 11 bases respectively, with 14 bases between them. This CDR3 region has 12 residues. CDR1 MDHEN and CDR2 SYDVKM come from the germline V gene. CDR3 region: CASSYFQRGAFF. The DNA for the CDR3 is TGTGCCAGCAGTTACTTTCAGCGGGGGGCTTTCTTT.

This clone showed up just once. The genes are TRBV25-1 and TRBJ2-7; 7 nucleotides match TRBD1. This CDR3 region has 14 residues. The junction had 6 bases not matched to a gene; V was cut back by 2 bases and J by 5 bases. The V gene's germline CDR1 is MGHDK and CDR2 SYGVNS. In DNA, the CDR3 is TGTGCCAGCAGTGAACTCGGGACAGTAGACGAGCAGTACTTC. Protein: CASSELGTVDEQYF.

This rearrangement joins TRBV7-9 to TRBJ1-1; D might be TRBD1 (5 bases). Germline CDR1 reads SEHNR; CDR2 reads FQNEAQ (reference sequence). V was trimmed by 4 bases and J by 6 bases, leaving 18 bases between them. CDR3 length equals 15 residues. CDR3 nucleotide sequence: TGTGCCAGCAGCTCCATTTCAGGGCTAGGAGCTGAAGCTTTCTTT. Protein: CASSSISGLGAEAFF.

The chain is built from TRBV27 and TRBJ2-5; TRBD2 matches at 7 bases. CDR3 length: 15 amino acids. The germline V gene encodes CDR1 MNHEY and CDR2 SMNVEV (reference sequence). J was trimmed by 4 bases and V by 3 bases; bases with no gene match: 8. CDR3 nucleotides: TGTGCCAGCAGTTTCGGCGGGAGTAAGGGAGAGACCCAGTACTTC. It specifies CASSFGGSKGETQYF.

The chain recombines TRBV15 with TRBJ2-7, with 11 positions matching TRBD2. CDR1 is LNHNV, CDR2 YYDKDF, per germline (reference sequence). This CDR3 comprises 16 residues. V was clipped by 5 bases and J by 3 bases; unmatched bases: 9. CDR3: CATSRFSGTSGYEQYF. Here the CDR3 DNA reads TGTGCCACCAGCCGGTTCTCCGGGACTAGCGGCTACGAGCAGTACTTC.

The rearrangement joins TRBV18 to TRBJ2-7; D not resolved. The length of the CDR3 is 17 residues. Germline CDR1 is KGHSH and CDR2 is LQKENI. The germline V and J ends were trimmed by 0 bases and 1 base, with 16 bases remaining between them. The CDR3 DNA reads TGTGCCAGCTCACCACCCCCTGGGCAGCCGCGATCCTACGAGCAGTACTTC. Its protein is CASSPPPGQPRSYEQYF.

With respect to this clone: In the same sample, other DNA sequences code for this CDR3. The genes are TRBV18 and TRBJ2-2, with D uncertain. The V end was cut by 3 bases, the J end by 1 base, with 9 bases between. This CDR3 spans 15 amino acids. Germline CDR1 reads KGHSH; CDR2 reads LQKENI. This CDR3 reads CASSPPSGNTGELFF. CDR3 bases: TGTGCCAGCTCACCGCCCTCCGGGAACACCGGGGAGCTGTTTTTT.

CDR3 DNA: TGCGCCAGCAGTGAGGGGGCCACAGATACGCAGTATTTT. This translates into CASSEGATDTQYF. V gene TRBV10-1 combines with J gene TRBJ2-3, with D possibly matching TRBD1 (5 bases). The CDR3 is 13 amino acids. The germline V and J ends were trimmed by 2 bases and 2 bases, with 5 bases remaining between them. Germline CDR1 reads WNHNN; CDR2 reads SYGVQD (reference sequence).

The chain employs TRBV5-1 and TRBJ1-2; D uncertain. Trimming cost V 4 bases and J 0 bases, with 16 bases left between them. The germline V gene has CDR1 SGHRS and CDR2 YFSETQ. The CDR3 sequence is 16 residues long. The CDR3 here is CASSLRALSTNYGYTF. Written as DNA, the CDR3 is TGCGCCAGCAGCCTGCGGGCATTAAGCACTAACTATGGCTACACCTTC.

This sequence joins TRBV27 and TRBJ2-1, with 9 bases lining up with TRBD2. The CDR3 totals 14 residues. Germline V lookup: CDR1 MNHEY, CDR2 SMNVEV (reference sequence). V was clipped by 8 bases and J by 9 bases; unmatched bases: 11. CDR3 coding DNA: TGTGCCAGCCAAGCCTTAGCGGGGGCGGGTGAGCAGTTCTTC. Amino acids: CASQALAGAGEQFF.

V gene TRBV11-2 combines with J gene TRBJ2-1; D is uncertain. The germline CDR1 and CDR2 sequences are SGHAT and FQNNGV. The CDR3 loop spans 15 amino acids. Trimming pared 0 bases from V and 5 bases from J, leaving 11 bases between. DNA for the CDR3: TGTGCCAGCAGCTTAGATGCCTTACTTCACAATGAGCAGTTCTTC. Its protein product is CASSLDALLHNEQFF.

V gene TRBV7-3 combines with J gene TRBJ2-5, with D possibly TRBD2 on 6 matching bases. CDR1 and CDR2 (germline): SGHTA, FQGTGA. Trimming pared 1 base from V and 9 bases from J, leaving 9 bases between. The CDR3 length is 12 residues. The CDR3: CASSLIGGPQYF. Here the CDR3 DNA reads TGTGCCAGCAGCTTAATCGGGGGACCCCAGTACTTC.

The gene calls are TRBV13 and TRBJ2-1; 7 bases are a match to TRBD1. The CDR3 totals 14 residues. Germline V gene lookup returns CDR1 PRHDT and CDR2 FYEKMQ (reference sequence). The V and J ends lost 4 bases and 6 bases, in that order; junction bases with no gene match: 6. This chain's CDR3 is CASSSAHRGNEQFF. CDR3 sequence (DNA): TGTGCCAGCAGCTCCGCTCACAGGGGCAATGAGCAGTTCTTC.

This chain joins TRBV11-2 and TRBJ2-7; a possible D gene is TRBD2 (5 bases). From germline, CDR1 is SGHAT and CDR2 FQNNGV. CDR3 size: 13 residues. The germline V and J ends were trimmed by 5 bases and 5 bases, with 13 bases remaining between them. As DNA, the CDR3 is TGTGCCAGCAGCCCCGGTGAGGGCCACGAGCAGTACTTC. It yields the protein CASSPGEGHEQYF.

As to this clone: Other nucleotide sequences in the sample specify the same CDR3. The chain's CDR3 is CASSLEGDSPLHF. The DNA of the CDR3 is TGTGCCAGCAGCTTAGAGGGAGATTCACCCCTCCACTTT. The rearrangement links TRBV7-9 to TRBJ1-6; D gene uncertain. The germline V gene encodes CDR1 SEHNR and CDR2 FQNEAQ (reference sequence). Trimming removed 1 base at V and 8 bases at J, with 6 bases between. The CDR3 is 13 amino acids.

The CDR3 bases are TGTGCCAGCAGCTTAGCGTTCGCCCAGGAACGGTCCGGAAACACCATATATTTT. Translating it yields CASSLAFAQERSGNTIYF. This chain joins TRBV7-8 and TRBJ1-3, with D hard to call. Trimming removed 0 bases at V and 4 bases at J, with 19 bases between. CDR1 and CDR2 (germline): SGHVS, FQNEAQ. The CDR3 loop spans 18 amino acids.

The V call is TRBV4-1, the J call TRBJ1-4, with D possibly being TRBD1 (5 bases). This CDR3 region has 13 residues. Germline loops: CDR1 MGHRA, CDR2 YSYEKL. Trimming shortened V by 6 bases and J by 6 bases, and 11 bases separated the two germline ends. In nucleotides, the CDR3 is TGCGCCAGCAGTGTAGGGGCGGATGAAAAACTGTTTTTT. Translated: CASSVGADEKLFF.

The chain uses TRBV10-3 and TRBJ1-1; D possibly corresponds to TRBD1 (5 bases). The V gene's germline CDR1 is ENHRY and CDR2 SYGVKD. Trimming cost V 3 bases and J 5 bases, with 13 bases left between them. The CDR3 spans 14 residues. The CDR3 region is CAISDPRAGTEAFF. The DNA for the CDR3 is TGTGCCATCAGTGATCCCAGGGCGGGAACTGAAGCTTTCTTT.

This clone has only one observation. The V and J genes are TRBV7-2 and TRBJ2-1; 12 nucleotides align to TRBD2. Germline V gene sequence: CDR1 SGHTA, CDR2 FQGNSA. The length of the CDR3 is 15 residues. J was trimmed by 10 bases and V by 5 bases; bases with no gene match: 9. The CDR3 region is CASSPRTSGKGEQFF. The CDR3, as DNA: TGTGCCAGCAGCCCCCGGACTAGCGGGAAAGGGGAGCAGTTCTTC.

The chain has TRBV18 and TRBJ2-2; weak D call: TRBD1 (5 bases). The CDR3 extends over 16 amino acids. V lost 5 bases, J lost 1 base, and 14 bases lay in between. Germline V gives CDR1 KGHSH, CDR2 LQKENI. DNA for the CDR3: TGTGCCAGCTCAGCCCAAGACAGACAGAACACCGGGGAGCTGTTTTTT. It specifies CASSAQDRQNTGELFF.

This clone was recorded only once. The J gene is TRBJ1-2, the V gene TRBV13; 7 nucleotides match TRBD1. Trimming cost V 1 base and J 0 bases; bases outside gene matches: 2. The length of the CDR3 is 15 residues. Germline V lookup: CDR1 PRHDT, CDR2 FYEKMQ (reference sequence). The CDR3 DNA reads TGTGCCAGCAGCTTAGATCAGGGGGCTAACTATGGCTACACCTTC. Protein: CASSLDQGANYGYTF.